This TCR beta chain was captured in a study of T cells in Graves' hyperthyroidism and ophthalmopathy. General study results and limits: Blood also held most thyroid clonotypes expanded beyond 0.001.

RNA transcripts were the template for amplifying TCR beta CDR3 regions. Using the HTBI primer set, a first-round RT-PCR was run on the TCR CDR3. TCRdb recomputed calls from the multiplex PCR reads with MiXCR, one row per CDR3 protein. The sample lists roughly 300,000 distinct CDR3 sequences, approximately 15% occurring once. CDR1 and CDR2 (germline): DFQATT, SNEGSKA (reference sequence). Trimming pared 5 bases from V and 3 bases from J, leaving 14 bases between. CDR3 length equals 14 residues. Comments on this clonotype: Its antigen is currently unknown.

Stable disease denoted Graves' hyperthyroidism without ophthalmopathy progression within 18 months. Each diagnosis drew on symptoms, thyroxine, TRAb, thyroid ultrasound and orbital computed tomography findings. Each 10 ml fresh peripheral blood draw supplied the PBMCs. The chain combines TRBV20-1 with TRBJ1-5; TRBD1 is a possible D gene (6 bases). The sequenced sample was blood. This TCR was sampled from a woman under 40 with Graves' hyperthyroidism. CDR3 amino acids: CSALHRDTNQPQHF. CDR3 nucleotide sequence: TGCAGTGCTCTTCACCGGGACACCAATCAGCCCCAGCATTTT.